A single TCR beta chain is shown here with its context. The junction does not match germline at one end; this may be a read error. This sample was included in a study of CD8 T cells in Susac syndrome. Looked up from germline, CDR1 is SGHRS and CDR2 is YFSETQ. The CDR3 contains 18 residues. The control participants were healthy donors, and these controls were matched with respect to both age and sex. With random hexamers, reverse transcription was performed on about 0.5 to 1 ug of RNA. The amplification used immunoSEQ multiplex PCR on TCR beta CDR3; it spanned 54 Vbeta and 13 Jbeta. TCRdb redid the calling of the immunoSEQ multiplex PCR reads with MiXCR, one entry per CDR3 protein. The sample lists about 130,000 distinct CDR3 sequences; around 94% were seen once.

The J gene is TRBJ2-6, the V gene TRBV5-1; 11 nucleotides agree with TRBD2. The sequence came from a human donor in good health. Sequenced: CD4+ T cells from PBMCs. For the CDR3, the DNA is TGCGCCAGCACCTTGCGAGGACTAGCGGGCTCTGGGGCCAACGTCCTGACTTTC. Amino acid sequence: CASTLRGLAGSGANVLTF.